Following are 23 T cell receptor beta chains from one sample sequenced in a study of blood T cell repertoires in COVID-19. TCRdb keeps only in-frame clones here, not all; method: immunoSEQ multiplex PCR. The sample carries some 100,000 clones, around 80% recorded once. Sample: peripheral blood. The receptors come from a man between 50 and 59 years old with active or convalescent COVID-19.

V gene TRBV10-1 combines with J gene TRBJ2-3, with TRBD1 as a possible D gene (6 bases). CDR1 is WNHNN, CDR2 SYGVQD, per germline (reference sequence). The V and J ends lost 5 bases and 8 bases respectively, with 20 bases between them. The CDR3 is 15 residues long. This CDR3 reads CASSPGTTEQSTQYF. CDR3 coding DNA: TGCGCCAGCAGTCCCGGGACAACCGAACAAAGTACGCAGTATTTT.

Here the CDR3 DNA reads TGCGCCAGCAGCTTGGACTTCCGCGGGGGGGCCACAGATACGCAGTATTTT. This translates into CASSLDFRGGATDTQYF. This chain joins TRBV5-1 and TRBJ2-3; TRBD2 matches at 9 bases. Germline V CDR1 and CDR2: SGHRS, YFSETQ. The CDR3 extends over 17 amino acids. The junction had 7 bases not matched to a gene; V was cut back by 0 bases and J by 2 bases.

CDR3 residues: CATSLPGSGNQPQHF. The DNA for the CDR3 is TGTGCCACCAGTCTACCGGGGTCGGGCAATCAGCCCCAGCATTTT. The chain couples TRBV24-1 to TRBJ1-5; D remains ambiguous. CDR3 length: 15 amino acids. Germline lookup yields CDR1 KGHDR and CDR2 SFDVKD. V lost 6 bases to trimming and J lost 2 bases, with 13 bases between them.

This chain uses TRBV28 with TRBJ2-2; 8 bases match TRBD2. The CDR3 covers 13 residues. Unmatched junction bases numbered 4, after V lost 8 bases and J lost 5 bases. Germline CDR1 reads MDHEN; CDR2 reads SYDVKM. As DNA, the CDR3 is TGTGCCAGCCGGGGGGGCCTTACCGGGGAGCTGTTTTTT. Protein sequence: CASRGGLTGELFF.

The CDR3 loop reads CASSPTPPRPEDKKLFF. The CDR3, as DNA: TGTGCCAGCAGCCCAACCCCCCCGAGGCCCGAGGATAAAAAACTGTTTTTT. This chain joins TRBV7-2 and TRBJ1-4; D is undetermined. Germline CDR1 reads SGHTA; CDR2 reads FQGNSA. The CDR3 runs to 17 residues. Trimming removed 5 bases from V and 9 bases from J, with 25 bases in between.

This clone showed up just a few times. The rearrangement links TRBV5-1 to TRBJ2-7, with TRBD2 identical over 9 bases. Germline V gives CDR1 SGHRS, CDR2 YFSETQ. The CDR3 sequence is 14 residues long. Trimming cost V 4 bases and J 7 bases; bases outside gene matches: 9. The CDR3, as DNA: TGCGCCAGCAGCGCGCGTACTAGCGGGTGGGAGCAGTACGTC. It translates to CASSARTSGWEQYV.

This clone has a handful of counts. The rearrangement uses TRBV3-1 (or the pseudogene TRBV3-2) and TRBJ1-5, with a weak D call TRBD1 (6 bases). The V gene's germline CDR1 is LGHDT and CDR2 YNNKEL (reference sequence). With 8 bases removed from V and 3 bases from J, the gap between germline ends came to 14 bases. CDR3 length: 14 residues. The DNA for the CDR3 is TGTGCCAGCGGGTTGGGGGCGTTCAATCAGCCCCAGCATTTT. Protein product: CASGLGAFNQPQHF.

Only one count was recorded for this clone. The CDR3 nucleotides read TGTGCCAGCAGTAGGACTAGCGGGGTCACAGATACGCAGTATTTT. Translating it yields CASSRTSGVTDTQYF. V gene TRBV28 combines with J gene TRBJ2-3; 12 bases match TRBD2. There are 15 residues in the CDR3. Unmatched junction bases numbered 2, after V lost 5 bases and J lost 2 bases. Germline values: CDR1 MDHEN, CDR2 SYDVKM.

J is TRBJ2-2 and V is TRBV12-5; 9 nucleotides agree with TRBD1. The CDR3 is made up of 16 amino acids. Germline CDR1 LGHNT, CDR2 FRNRAP. V was clipped by 2 bases and J by 5 bases; unmatched bases: 6. CDR3 protein: CASGLRGQGETGELFF. CDR3 coding DNA: TGTGCTAGTGGTTTGAGGGGACAGGGCGAGACCGGGGAGCTGTTTTTT. The complete variable domain, with remaining parts taken from reference TRBV12-5 and TRBJ2-2, reads DARVTQTPRHKVTEMGQEVTMRCQPILGHNTVFWYRQTMMQGLELLAYFRNRAPLDDSGMPKDRFSAEMPDATLATLKIQPSEPRDSAVYFCASGLRGQGETGELFFGEGSRLTVL.

The chain joins TRBV6-2 or TRBV6-3 to TRBJ1-5, with TRBD1 as a possible D gene (6 bases). The CDR3 is 18 residues long. Germline assignment: CDR1 MNHEY and CDR2 SVGEGT. Trimming removed 2 bases from V and 0 bases from J, with 17 bases in between. The CDR3 DNA follows: TGTGCCAGCAGTTACCCTACCGGGACAACCTATAGCAATCAGCCCCAGCATTTT. As protein: CASSYPTGTTYSNQPQHF.

The J gene is TRBJ1-1, the V gene TRBV5-1, with TRBD1 identical over 11 bases. V lost 7 bases, J lost 0 bases, and 5 bases stayed unmatched. The CDR3 length is 15 residues. CDR1 and CDR2 (germline): SGHRS, YFSETQ. CDR3 protein: CASAGQGVVNTEAFF. CDR3 coding DNA: TGCGCCAGCGCGGGACAGGGGGTCGTGAACACTGAAGCTTTCTTT.

This chain connects TRBV6-5 to TRBJ2-7, with TRBD2 matching over 8 bases. Looked up from germline, CDR1 is MNHEY and CDR2 is SVGAGI. The CDR3 spans 15 residues. V gave up 0 bases and J gave up 1 base; unmatched junction bases: 2. CDR3 nucleotides: TGTGCCAGCAGTTACTCAGGGACTAGTTCCTACGAGCAGTACTTC. This sequence encodes CASSYSGTSSYEQYF.

V is TRBV7-9 and J is TRBJ2-1; 8 nucleotides match TRBD1. CDR3 length equals 15 residues. CDR1 SEHNR and CDR2 FQNEAQ come from the germline V gene (reference sequence). The V segment lost 3 bases and the J segment 3 bases; nucleotides outside the gene matches: 4. CDR3 bases: TGTGCCAGCAGCTTTAACAGGGGGGACTACAATGAGCAGTTCTTC. Its translation: CASSFNRGDYNEQFF.

The chain is built from TRBV5-4 and TRBJ2-7; D gene uncertain. Trimming removed 0 bases from V and 0 bases from J, with 4 bases in between. Germline V lookup: CDR1 SGHNT, CDR2 YYREEE (reference sequence). CDR3 length: 13 residues. This CDR3 reads CASSLDISYEQYF. CDR3 DNA: TGTGCCAGCAGCTTGGATATCTCCTACGAGCAGTACTTC.

The chain combines TRBV25-1 with TRBJ2-4, with a possible D match to TRBD1 (5 bases). Germline CDR1 reads MGHDK; CDR2 reads SYGVNS. The CDR3 contains 14 residues. Trimming pared 2 bases from V and 3 bases from J, leaving 8 bases between. CDR3 bases: TGTGCCAGCAGTGAAAGCGACAGCAAAAACATTCAGTACTTC. Protein sequence: CASSESDSKNIQYF.

The gene calls are TRBV12-3 or TRBV12-4 and TRBJ1-3, with D possibly being TRBD1 (6 bases). Trimming stripped 4 bases from V and 7 bases from J, with 11 bases between. The CDR3 runs 13 residues. The CDR3 loop is CASSSGGRNTIYF. The CDR3 DNA follows: TGTGCCAGCAGTTCCGGGGGGCGGAACACCATATATTTT.

The V gene is TRBV6-2 or TRBV6-3, the J gene TRBJ2-5, with TRBD2 matching 13 bases. The CDR3 loop spans 16 amino acids. V shed 2 bases, J shed 1 base, and the junction held 1 base outside the gene matches. Per germline, CDR1 MNHEY and CDR2 SVGEGT. In nucleotides, the CDR3 is TGTGCCAGCAGTTACGGACTAGCGGGGGCCCAAGAGACCCAGTACTTC. Amino acid sequence: CASSYGLAGAQETQYF.

This chain joins TRBV19 and TRBJ1-1; 12 bases align to TRBD1. This CDR3 is 17 amino acids long. J lost 7 bases, V lost 7 bases, and 16 bases had no gene match. Germline values: CDR1 LNHDA, CDR2 SQIVND (reference sequence). The CDR3 sequence: CASIPGQGAIGAVEAFF. The CDR3 nucleotides read TGTGCCAGTATACCGGGACAGGGGGCGATCGGAGCGGTTGAAGCTTTCTTT.

The chain recombines TRBV5-1 with TRBJ2-1; D might be TRBD1 (6 bases). V dropped 3 bases and J dropped 4 bases, with 11 bases sitting between them. The germline gives CDR1 SGHRS, CDR2 YFSETQ. This CDR3 has 14 residues. Written as DNA, the CDR3 is TGCGCCAGCAGCTCCGCAGGGGCTTACAATGAGCAGTTCTTC. It encodes CASSSAGAYNEQFF.

This rearrangement joins TRBV3-1 (or the pseudogene TRBV3-2) to TRBJ2-4; 9 bases match TRBD1. From germline, CDR1 is LGHDT and CDR2 YNNKEL (reference sequence). The J segment lost 7 bases and the V segment lost 6 bases, leaving 4 bases of the junction unmatched. The CDR3 extends over 13 amino acids. The CDR3 spells CASRRQGENIQYF. CDR3 DNA sequence: TGTGCCAGCAGACGACAGGGGGAGAACATTCAGTACTTC.

V gene TRBV28 combines with J gene TRBJ1-2, with 7 positions matching TRBD1. The CDR3 loop spans 13 amino acids. The V and J ends lost 7 bases and 6 bases, in that order; junction bases with no gene match: 8. Germline V gene sequence: CDR1 MDHEN, CDR2 SYDVKM. The CDR3 loop reads CASTSEGADGYTF. Here the CDR3 DNA reads TGTGCCAGCACCTCCGAGGGGGCTGATGGCTACACCTTC.

This chain connects TRBV9 to TRBJ1-6, with D possibly being TRBD1 (5 bases). The V gene's germline CDR1 is SGDLS and CDR2 YYNGEE. This CDR3 is 15 amino acids long. The germline V and J ends were trimmed by 4 bases and 4 bases, with 12 bases remaining between them. The CDR3 DNA reads TGTGCCAGCAGCCCCGCGGAGGGGTATAATTCACCCCTCCACTTT. This encodes CASSPAEGYNSPLHF.

The chain combines TRBV5-8 with TRBJ2-1, with D perhaps matching TRBD2 (7 bases). V gave up 3 bases and J gave up 2 bases, with 18 bases separating them. The CDR3 is 17 amino acids. CDR1 and CDR2 (germline): SGHTS, YDEGEE. The CDR3 spells CASSWGGLRQTYNEQFF. The CDR3 DNA sequence: TGTGCCAGCAGCTGGGGGGGCCTACGACAGACCTACAATGAGCAGTTCTTC.